These T cell receptor beta chains were read from a single sample in a study of OX40 agonist ivuxolimab in advanced cancers. Repertoires were generated with immunoSEQ multiplex PCR, while TCRdb's copy carries only in-frame clones and drops some. The sample has tens of thousands of clones; roughly 86% are singletons. This material consisted of CD4+ or CD8+ T cells sorted from blood, taken in a trial of the OX40 agonist ivuxolimab. Receptors were obtained from an adult with an advanced solid tumor such as melanoma, head and neck, liver or kidney cancer. CDR3s leave out the opening cysteine and the closing phenylalanine or tryptophan.

v_call	j_call	cdr3_aa
TRBV9	TRBJ1-3	ASSASGSTGNTIY
TRBV5-4	TRBJ2-2	ASSLGFGKGTGELF
TRBV5-8	TRBJ2-7	ASSLAYEQY
TRBV7-3	TRBJ2-7	ASSWTGGSREQY
TRBV5-1	TRBJ2-7	ASSLGQGFEQY
TRBV11-2	TRBJ2-2	ASTAGGGPNTGELF
TRBV28	TRBJ1-1	ANGRGGTEAF
TRBV2	TRBJ1-4	ASSQGTGREKLF
TRBV2	TRBJ2-7	ASRDQSNEQY
TRBV27	TRBJ2-4	ASSFLAGGSIQY